The clone carrying this T cell receptor beta chain was seen a handful of times. Its antigen remains unknown. The data belong to a study of CD8+ T cells in alopecia areata. Sequencing relied on a cDNA template that was reverse transcribed from extracted RNA. Libraries were prepared by immunoSEQ multiplex PCR; TCRdb keeps only in-frame clonotypes and omits some of them. In the table there are around 140,000 clones, approximately 49% of which are singletons. Germline V gene lookup returns CDR1 SEHNR and CDR2 FQNEAQ (reference sequence). The CDR3 is 15 amino acids. V was pared by 5 bases and J by 2 bases, with 13 bases between. Those with alopecia areata gave lesional scalp punch biopsies and peripheral blood. Whole-study results and caveats: Possibly because of HLA-related factors, TCR sharing was less clear across patients than in mice. Higher clonality and more expanded CD8+ clones appeared in lesional than normal scalp.

The rearrangement links TRBV7-9 to TRBJ1-5; possibly TRBD1 for D (5 bases). This TCR was recovered from a human donor with alopecia areata. Sequenced material: CD4+ T cells sorted from blood, taken at week 0. Here the CDR3 reads CASSLSRGGNQPQHF. The CDR3 region has the DNA TGTGCCAGCAGCCTCAGTCGGGGGGGCAATCAGCCCCAGCATTTT.